This T cell receptor (beta chain) was identified in a study of T-cell reconstitution after alpha-beta-depleted transplantation in children. Whole-study results and caveats: Hyperexpanded clones declined; after one year, newly produced T cells mostly supplied diversity. High day-60 TCRbeta diversity in some patients came from surviving recipient T cells and thymic progenitors. Approximately two months post-transplant, alpha-beta T cells reportedly originated from several hundred expanded graft clones.

The CDR3 runs 13 residues. CDR1 DFQATT and CDR2 SNEGSKA come from the germline V gene (reference sequence). As for this clonotype: Its cognate antigen is unknown.

Library preparation (for TCRbeta) was performed with unique molecular identifiers. One entry per CDR3 protein, called by TCRdb with MiXCR from the PCR reads. The repertoire includes fewer than 1 million distinct CDR3 sequences, about 15% of them detected once, and roughly 4.8% sits in the top ten. This chain uses TRBV20-1 with TRBJ2-5; 11 bases map to TRBD2. This clonotype originated in a male patient aged 5 to 17 who had a stem cell transplant for acute lymphoblastic leukemia, so the T cells may come from the graft donor. The sequenced sample was PBMCs, mostly from graft donor cells, obtained 360 days after TCRalphabeta/CD19-depleted stem cell transplant. The CDR3 loop is CSLRLAGRETQYF. CDR3 nucleotide sequence: TGCAGCCTCAGACTAGCGGGAAGAGAGACCCAGTACTTC.